The 5 T cell receptor beta chains below all came from one sample that was sequenced in a study of shared T cell receptors in the human thymus. Assay used: immunoSEQ multiplex PCR; TCRdb lists only in-frame clones, some missing. This table holds 500,000 to 750,000 clones, approximately 87% found once. These same records also appear under a second study, on human thymus T cells.

Sample: thymocytes. The origin of the receptors is a boy under two years old with a congenital heart defect.

The CDR3 DNA is TGTGCCAGCAGTGGGAAACCGGGAGGCTCAGCTAACTATGGCTACACCTTC. It encodes CASSGKPGGSANYGYTF. This chain connects TRBV6-1 to TRBJ1-2; no reliable D call. This CDR3 is built from 17 residues. Germline lookup yields CDR1 MNHNS and CDR2 SASEGT. V lost 4 bases, J lost 0 bases, and 18 bases lay in between.

CDR3 in amino acids: CASSPLDGTPYEQYF. CDR3 bases: TGTGCCAGCAGCCCCCTTGACGGGACACCCTACGAGCAGTACTTC. This chain joins TRBV5-5 and TRBJ2-7; a weak D match, TRBD1 (6 bases). Germline assignment: CDR1 SGHKS and CDR2 YYEKEE (reference sequence). The germline V and J ends were trimmed by 4 bases and 2 bases, with 16 bases remaining between them. This CDR3 comprises 15 residues. Using reference TRBV5-5 and TRBJ2-7 for the parts outside the CDR3, the full variable domain is DAGVTQSPTHLIKTRGQQVTLRCSPISGHKSVSWYQQVLGQGPQFIFQYYEKEERGRGNFPDRFSARQFPNYSSELNVNALLLGDSALYLCASSPLDGTPYEQYFGPGTRLTVT.

The chain couples TRBV10-3 to TRBJ1-2, with D possibly being TRBD1 (6 bases). The CDR3 sequence is 14 residues long. V was shortened by 4 bases and J by 0 bases, with 9 bases between the two germline ends. CDR1 is ENHRY and CDR2 is SYGVKD in the germline V gene. The CDR3 DNA reads as TGTGCCATCAGTGGGGACACAGCTAACTATGGCTACACCTTC. It translates to CAISGDTANYGYTF.

This chain uses TRBV12-5 with TRBJ1-2; TRBD1 agrees at 8 bases. The length of the CDR3 is 13 residues. With 5 bases clipped from V and 8 bases from J, the junction kept 7 bases outside the gene matches. CDR1 LGHNT and CDR2 FRNRAP come from the germline V gene. The CDR3 region is CASGRTGKGGYTF. The CDR3 nucleotides are TGTGCTAGTGGTAGGACAGGGAAAGGGGGCTACACCTTC. Complete variable domain (other parts from reference TRBV12-5 and TRBJ1-2): DARVTQTPRHKVTEMGQEVTMRCQPILGHNTVFWYRQTMMQGLELLAYFRNRAPLDDSGMPKDRFSAEMPDATLATLKIQPSEPRDSAVYFCASGRTGKGGYTFGSGTRLTVV.

The rearrangement uses TRBV15 and TRBJ1-1, with D uncertain. CDR1 and CDR2 (germline): LNHNV, YYDKDF (reference sequence). V lost 8 bases and J lost 5, with 18 bases in between. CDR3 length equals 14 residues. CDR3 region: CATRGSGEGTEAFF. The CDR3 DNA sequence: TGTGCCACCCGTGGTTCCGGGGAAGGGACTGAAGCTTTCTTT. Supplemented by reference TRBV15 and TRBJ1-1, the full variable domain reads DAMVIQNPRYQVTQFGKPVTLSCSQTLNHNVMYWYQQKSSQAPKLLFHYYDKDFNNEADTPDNFQSRRPNTSFCFLDIRSPGLGDTAMYLCATRGSGEGTEAFFGQGTRLTVV.